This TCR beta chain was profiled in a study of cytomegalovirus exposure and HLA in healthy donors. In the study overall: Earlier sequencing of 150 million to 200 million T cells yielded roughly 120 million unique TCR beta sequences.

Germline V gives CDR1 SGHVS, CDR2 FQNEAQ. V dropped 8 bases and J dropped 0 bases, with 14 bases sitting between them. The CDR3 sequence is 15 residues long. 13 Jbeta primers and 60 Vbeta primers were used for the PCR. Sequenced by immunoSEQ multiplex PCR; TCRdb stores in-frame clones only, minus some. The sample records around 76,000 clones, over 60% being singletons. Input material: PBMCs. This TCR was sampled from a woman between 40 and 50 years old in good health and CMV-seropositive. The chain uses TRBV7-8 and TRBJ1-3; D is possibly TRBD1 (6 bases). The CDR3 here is CASGLGGFSGNTIYF. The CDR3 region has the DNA TGTGCCAGCGGGCTAGGGGGTTTCTCTGGAAACACCATATATTTT.